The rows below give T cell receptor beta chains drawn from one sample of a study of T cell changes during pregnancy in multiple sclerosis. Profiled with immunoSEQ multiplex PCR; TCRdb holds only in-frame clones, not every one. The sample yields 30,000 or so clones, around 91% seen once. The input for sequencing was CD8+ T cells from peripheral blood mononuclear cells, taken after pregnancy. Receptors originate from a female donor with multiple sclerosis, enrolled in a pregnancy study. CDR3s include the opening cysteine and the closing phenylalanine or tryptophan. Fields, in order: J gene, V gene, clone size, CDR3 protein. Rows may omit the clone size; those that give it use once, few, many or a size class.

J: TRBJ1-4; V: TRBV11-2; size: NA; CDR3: CASNEGGEKLFF
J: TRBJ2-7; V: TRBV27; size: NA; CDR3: CASSLSGSYEQYF
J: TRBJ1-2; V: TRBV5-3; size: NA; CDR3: CARSLKGDGYTF
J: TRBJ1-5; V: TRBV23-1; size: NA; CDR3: CARDAGNQPQHF
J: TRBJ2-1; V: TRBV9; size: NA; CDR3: CASSVVGTSEYNEQFF
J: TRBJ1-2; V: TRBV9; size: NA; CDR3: CASIVPYSGLGCYGYTF
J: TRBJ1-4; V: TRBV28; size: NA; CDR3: CASRRTGNEKLFF
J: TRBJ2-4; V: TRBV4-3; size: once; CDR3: CASSLPSPGRYLAKNIQYF
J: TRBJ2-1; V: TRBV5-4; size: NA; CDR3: CASSFGTVYNEQFF
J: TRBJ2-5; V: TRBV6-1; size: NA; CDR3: CASSEDWLSLQETQYF
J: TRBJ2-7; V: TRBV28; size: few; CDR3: CASSFRAGGSYEQYF
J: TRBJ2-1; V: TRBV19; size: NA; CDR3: CASSDTADSYNEQFF
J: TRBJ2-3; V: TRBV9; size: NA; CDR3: CASSAGLRGDTQYF
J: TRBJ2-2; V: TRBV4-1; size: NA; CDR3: CASSQGPGNTGELFF
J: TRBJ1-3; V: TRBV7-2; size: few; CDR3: CASSTAVWAPGNTIYF
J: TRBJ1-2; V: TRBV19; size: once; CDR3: CASNSGTEPVNYGYTF
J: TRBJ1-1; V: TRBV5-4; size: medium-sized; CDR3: CASSLVTETEAFF
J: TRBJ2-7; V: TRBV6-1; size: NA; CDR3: CASSARLGQGDF
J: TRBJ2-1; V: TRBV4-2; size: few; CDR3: CASSQPASGRHLGQFF
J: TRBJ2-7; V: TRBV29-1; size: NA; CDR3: CSVNSGPFYEQYF
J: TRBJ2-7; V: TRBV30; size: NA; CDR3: CAQATGTGDEQYF
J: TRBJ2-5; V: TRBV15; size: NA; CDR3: CATSREGGSAETQYF
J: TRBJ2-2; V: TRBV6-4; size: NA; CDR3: CASSAAGGTGELFF
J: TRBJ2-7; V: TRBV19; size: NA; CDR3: CASSTNNRGRVHEQYF
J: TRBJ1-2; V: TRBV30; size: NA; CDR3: CAWIRTPTGNKGYTF
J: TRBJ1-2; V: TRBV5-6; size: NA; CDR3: CASSPVAGEYGYTF